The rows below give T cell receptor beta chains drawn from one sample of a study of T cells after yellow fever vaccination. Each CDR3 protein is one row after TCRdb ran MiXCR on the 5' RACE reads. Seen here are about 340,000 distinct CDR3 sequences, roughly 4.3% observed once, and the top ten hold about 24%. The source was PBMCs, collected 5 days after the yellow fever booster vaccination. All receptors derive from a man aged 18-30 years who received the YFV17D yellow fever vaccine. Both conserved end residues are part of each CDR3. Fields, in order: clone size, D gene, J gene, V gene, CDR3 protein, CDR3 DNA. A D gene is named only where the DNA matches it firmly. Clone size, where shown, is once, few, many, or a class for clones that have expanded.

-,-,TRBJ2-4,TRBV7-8,CASSDWVTVAKNIQYF,TGTGCCAGCAGTGATTGGGTGACAGTAGCCAAAAACATTCAGTACTTC
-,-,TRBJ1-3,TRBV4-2,CASSQDRTSGNTIYF,TGTGCCAGCAGCCAAGATCGCACCTCTGGAAACACCATATATTTT
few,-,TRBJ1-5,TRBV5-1,CASSFGGAYGNQPQHF,TGCGCCAGCAGCTTCGGGGGCGCGTACGGCAATCAGCCCCAGCATTTT
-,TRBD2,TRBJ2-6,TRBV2,CASMGGGRANVLTF,TGTGCCAGCATGGGGGGGGGACGGGCCAACGTCCTGACTTTC
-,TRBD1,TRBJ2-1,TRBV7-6,CASSLGTGSYEQFF,TGTGCCAGCAGCTTGGGGACAGGGAGCTATGAGCAGTTCTTC
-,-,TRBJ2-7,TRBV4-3,CASSQEFLTDTYEQYF,TGCGCCAGCAGCCAAGAGTTTTTGACGGATACCTACGAGCAGTACTTC
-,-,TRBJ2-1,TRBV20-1,CSASNAGAYNEQFF,TGCAGTGCTAGTAACGCGGGCGCTTACAATGAGCAGTTCTTC
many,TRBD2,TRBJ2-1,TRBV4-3,CASSQDVGLAGREQFF,TGCGCCAGCAGCCAAGATGTAGGACTAGCGGGGAGAGAGCAGTTCTTC
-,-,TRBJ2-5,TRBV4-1,CASSFTGLQETQYF,TGCGCCAGCAGCTTCACAGGCCTCCAAGAGACCCAGTACTTC
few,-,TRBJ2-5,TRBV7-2,CASSARGWRETQYF,TGTGCCAGCAGCGCCCGGGGTTGGCGAGAGACCCAGTACTTC